This T cell receptor beta chain appears in the sequencing data of a study of blood T cell repertoires in COVID-19. Study as a whole: Acute and convalescent COVID-19 specimens originated in the United States, Italy and Spain. Sources were T cells, B-cell-depleted T cells, or PBMCs; the material itself was cDNA or gDNA.

V was cut by 5 bases and J by 4 bases, with 14 bases left in between. The CDR3 length is 14 residues. CDR1 is LNHDA, CDR2 SQIVND, per germline (reference sequence). Per the original methods: By means of reference gene primer amplification, nucleated cell counts were estimated. TCRdb keeps only in-frame clones here, not all; method: immunoSEQ multiplex PCR. The V and J calls and clone size come from that table; D and trimming were worked out from the DNA. The data show about 62,000 clones, with 76% seen just once and 5% to 7% held by the top ten. The source is a woman in her forties or fifties with active or convalescent COVID-19. The sequenced sample was peripheral blood. The gene calls are TRBV19 and TRBJ1-1; D possibly corresponds to TRBD1 (6 bases). The CDR3 sequence is CASSWGRGATEAFF. The CDR3 bases are TGTGCCAGTAGTTGGGGGAGGGGGGCCACTGAAGCTTTCTTT.